A selection of T cell receptor beta chains follows, all from one sample in a study of shared clonotypes between healthy human individuals. Produced via immunoSEQ multiplex PCR; TCRdb's table is partial and in-frame only. The sample consists of some 680,000 clones, around 73% of them appearing once. Sequenced material: memory CD4+ T cells sorted from blood. Receptors originate from a woman younger than 45 in good health. The CDR3 runs from the conserved cysteine through the conserved F or W. The order of the fields is CDR3 protein, CDR3 DNA, D gene, V gene, J gene, clone size. The D gene is left open where the match is weak. Rows give clone size only sometimes, using once, few, many, or a class for an expanded clone.

cdr3_aa: CASSPVRDNTGELFF
cdr3_nt: TGTGCCAGCTCACCAGTCAGGGATAACACCGGGGAGCTGTTTTTT
d_call: NA
v_call: TRBV18
j_call: TRBJ2-2
clone_size: few

cdr3_aa: CASSLAGSNEKLFF
cdr3_nt: TGTGCCAGCAGCTTAGCTGGGTCCAATGAAAAACTGTTTTTT
d_call: NA
v_call: TRBV7-2
j_call: TRBJ1-4
clone_size: NA

cdr3_aa: CASSFAQHTGELFF
cdr3_nt: TGTGCCAGCAGCTTTGCTCAGCACACCGGGGAGCTGTTTTTT
d_call: NA
v_call: TRBV11-3
j_call: TRBJ2-2
clone_size: NA

cdr3_aa: CASSLRGSDSFATYNEQFF
cdr3_nt: TGTGCCAGCAGCTTAAGGGGCTCAGACTCTTTCGCTACCTACAATGAGCAGTTCTTC
d_call: NA
v_call: TRBV7-8
j_call: TRBJ2-1
clone_size: NA

cdr3_aa: CASSYSGRGYEQYF
cdr3_nt: TGTGCCAGCAGTTACTCAGGACGGGGATACGAGCAGTACTTC
d_call: NA
v_call: TRBV6-5
j_call: TRBJ2-7
clone_size: few

cdr3_aa: CASYDRGQRQLKAFF
cdr3_nt: TGTGCCAGCTATGACAGGGGGCAAAGGCAGTTAAAAGCTTTCTTT
d_call: NA
v_call: TRBV21-1
j_call: TRBJ1-1
clone_size: NA

cdr3_aa: CASSGGDEQYF
cdr3_nt: TGCGCCAGCAGTGGTGGGGACGAGCAGTACTTC
d_call: NA
v_call: TRBV10-1
j_call: TRBJ2-7
clone_size: few

cdr3_aa: CASSQEDRASYGNTIYF
cdr3_nt: TGCGCCAGCAGCCAGGAGGACAGGGCGTCTTATGGAAACACCATATATTTT
d_call: TRBD1
v_call: TRBV4-1
j_call: TRBJ1-3
clone_size: few

cdr3_aa: CAISKLAGLGTDTQYF
cdr3_nt: TGTGCCATCAGTAAACTAGCGGGGCTAGGCACAGATACGCAGTATTTT
d_call: TRBD2
v_call: TRBV10-3
j_call: TRBJ2-3
clone_size: NA

cdr3_aa: CATSRDAGLAGGPSETQYF
cdr3_nt: TGTGCCACCAGCAGAGATGCGGGACTAGCGGGAGGGCCTAGTGAGACCCAGTACTTC
d_call: TRBD2
v_call: TRBV15
j_call: TRBJ2-5
clone_size: NA

cdr3_aa: CASSTRGLADTQYF
cdr3_nt: TGTGCCAGCAGCACCAGGGGGCTCGCGGATACGCAGTATTTT
d_call: NA
v_call: TRBV21-1
j_call: TRBJ2-3
clone_size: NA

cdr3_aa: CASGQSSYEQYF
cdr3_nt: TGTGCCAGCGGACAGAGCTCCTACGAGCAGTACTTC
d_call: NA
v_call: TRBV27
j_call: TRBJ2-7
clone_size: NA

cdr3_aa: CASSLGLMNTEAFF
cdr3_nt: TGTGCCAGCTCACTGGGCCTGATGAACACTGAAGCTTTCTTT
d_call: NA
v_call: TRBV18
j_call: TRBJ1-1
clone_size: NA

cdr3_aa: CASSLDRAGNTIYF
cdr3_nt: TGTGCCAGCAGTTTAGACAGGGCTGGAAACACCATATATTTT
d_call: TRBD1
v_call: TRBV7-9
j_call: TRBJ1-3
clone_size: NA

cdr3_aa: CASSSGQSLSTDTQYF
cdr3_nt: TGCGCCAGCAGCTCCGGGCAGTCCCTTAGCACAGATACGCAGTATTTT
d_call: NA
v_call: TRBV5-1
j_call: TRBJ2-3
clone_size: NA

cdr3_aa: CASSLDLSGGTYEQYF
cdr3_nt: TGTGCCAGCAGTTTAGACTTATCGGGGGGTACTTACGAGCAGTACTTC
d_call: TRBD2
v_call: TRBV28
j_call: TRBJ2-7
clone_size: once

cdr3_aa: CASSHSGLNNEQFF
cdr3_nt: TGCGCCAGCAGCCACTCCGGGCTGAACAATGAGCAGTTCTTC
d_call: NA
v_call: TRBV4-1
j_call: TRBJ2-1
clone_size: NA

cdr3_aa: CASSQDSFSYNEQFF
cdr3_nt: TGTGCCAGCAGTCAGGACTCTTTCTCCTACAATGAGCAGTTCTTC
d_call: NA
v_call: TRBV2
j_call: TRBJ2-1
clone_size: NA

cdr3_aa: CASRGALAKNIQYF
cdr3_nt: TGTGCCAGTCGTGGGGCCCTAGCCAAAAACATTCAGTACTTC
d_call: NA
v_call: TRBV28
j_call: TRBJ2-4
clone_size: NA

cdr3_aa: CASSPSTGTAQETQYF
cdr3_nt: TGTGCCAGCAGCCCCTCGACCGGGACAGCCCAAGAGACCCAGTACTTC
d_call: TRBD1
v_call: TRBV28
j_call: TRBJ2-5
clone_size: few

cdr3_aa: CASSPRGSGRAVDTQYF
cdr3_nt: TGTGCCAGCAGCCCCAGAGGGAGCGGGAGGGCGGTAGATACGCAGTATTTT
d_call: TRBD2
v_call: TRBV9
j_call: TRBJ2-3
clone_size: NA

cdr3_aa: CASRLQGDGELFF
cdr3_nt: TGCGCCAGCAGATTGCAGGGTGACGGGGAGCTGTTTTTT
d_call: NA
v_call: TRBV5-1
j_call: TRBJ2-2
clone_size: NA

cdr3_aa: CATSGYLTQYF
cdr3_nt: TGTGCCACCAGCGGCTATTTGACCCAGTACTTC
d_call: NA
v_call: TRBV15
j_call: TRBJ2-5
clone_size: NA

cdr3_aa: CASSEYGQARRLYYGYTF
cdr3_nt: TGTGCCAGCAGTGAGTATGGACAGGCACGGCGCCTGTACTATGGCTACACCTTC
d_call: TRBD1
v_call: TRBV6-1
j_call: TRBJ1-2
clone_size: NA

cdr3_aa: CARSEGKAKPSYGYTF
cdr3_nt: TGTGCCCGCTCAGAAGGGAAGGCAAAACCTTCCTATGGCTACACCTTC
d_call: NA
v_call: TRBV9
j_call: TRBJ1-2
clone_size: few

cdr3_aa: CAISVQDDSPLHF
cdr3_nt: TGTGCCATCAGTGTACAGGATGATTCACCCCTCCACTTT
d_call: NA
v_call: TRBV10-3
j_call: TRBJ1-6
clone_size: NA

cdr3_aa: CASSRLQGADYGYTF
cdr3_nt: TGTGCCAGCAGTCGACTTCAGGGGGCGGACTATGGCTACACCTTC
d_call: TRBD1
v_call: TRBV28
j_call: TRBJ1-2
clone_size: NA

cdr3_aa: CASSPDSRATQYF
cdr3_nt: TGTGCCAGCAGTCCGGACAGCCGGGCGACCCAGTACTTC
d_call: NA
v_call: TRBV21-1
j_call: TRBJ2-5
clone_size: NA

cdr3_aa: CASSPTAGRAYNEQFF
cdr3_nt: TGTGCCAGCAGTCCCACAGCGGGGCGGGCCTACAATGAGCAGTTCTTC
d_call: TRBD2
v_call: TRBV6-6
j_call: TRBJ2-1
clone_size: NA

cdr3_aa: CASSLGVNNLWEEQYF
cdr3_nt: TGTGCCAGCAGTTTAGGTGTAAACAACCTGTGGGAAGAGCAGTACTTC
d_call: NA
v_call: TRBV28
j_call: TRBJ2-7
clone_size: NA

cdr3_aa: CASSILAANTGELFF
cdr3_nt: TGTGCCAGCAGCATACTAGCCGCTAACACCGGGGAGCTGTTTTTT
d_call: NA
v_call: TRBV5-6
j_call: TRBJ2-2
clone_size: NA

cdr3_aa: CAWHTVGNTIYF
cdr3_nt: TGTGCCTGGCATACCGTCGGAAACACCATATATTTT
d_call: NA
v_call: TRBV30
j_call: TRBJ1-3
clone_size: NA